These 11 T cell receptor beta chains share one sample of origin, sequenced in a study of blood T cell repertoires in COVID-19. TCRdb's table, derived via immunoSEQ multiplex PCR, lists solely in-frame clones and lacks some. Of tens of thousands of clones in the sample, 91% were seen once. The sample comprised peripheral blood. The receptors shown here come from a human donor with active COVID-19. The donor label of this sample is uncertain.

For the CDR3, the DNA is TGTGCCAGCAGTTACCGGGACACAGATTCACCCCTCCACTTT. Amino acids: CASSYRDTDSPLHF. The J gene is TRBJ1-6, the V gene TRBV6-6, with D maybe TRBD1 (6 bases). Per germline, CDR1 MNHNY and CDR2 SVGAGI (reference sequence). The V and J ends lost 2 bases and 8 bases respectively, with 10 bases between them. The CDR3 is 14 residues long.

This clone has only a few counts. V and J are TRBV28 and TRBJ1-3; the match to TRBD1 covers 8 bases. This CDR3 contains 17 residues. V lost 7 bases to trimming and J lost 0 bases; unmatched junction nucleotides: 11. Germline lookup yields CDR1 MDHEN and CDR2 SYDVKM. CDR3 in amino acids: CASMALGTGRSGNTIYF. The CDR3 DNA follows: TGTGCCAGCATGGCCCTTGGGACAGGTCGCTCTGGAAACACCATATATTTT.

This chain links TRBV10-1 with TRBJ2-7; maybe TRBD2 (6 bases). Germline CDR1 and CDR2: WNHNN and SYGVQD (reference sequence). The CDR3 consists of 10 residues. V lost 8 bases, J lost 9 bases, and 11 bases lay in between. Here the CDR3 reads CASGLRGQYF. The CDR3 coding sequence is TGCGCCAGCGGCCTGCGGGGGCAGTACTTC.

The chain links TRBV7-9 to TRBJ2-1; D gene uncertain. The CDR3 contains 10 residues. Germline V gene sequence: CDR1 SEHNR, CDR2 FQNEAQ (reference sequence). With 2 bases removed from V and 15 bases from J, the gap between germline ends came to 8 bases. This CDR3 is CASSLISLFF. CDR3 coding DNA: TGTGCCAGCAGCTTAATCTCTCTGTTCTTC.

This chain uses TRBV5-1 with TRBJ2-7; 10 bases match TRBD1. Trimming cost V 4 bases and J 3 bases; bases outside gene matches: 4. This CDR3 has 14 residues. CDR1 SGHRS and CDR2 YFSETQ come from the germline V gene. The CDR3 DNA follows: TGCGCCAGCAGCCCCGGACAGGGGGGCTACGAGCAGTACTTC. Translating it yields CASSPGQGGYEQYF.

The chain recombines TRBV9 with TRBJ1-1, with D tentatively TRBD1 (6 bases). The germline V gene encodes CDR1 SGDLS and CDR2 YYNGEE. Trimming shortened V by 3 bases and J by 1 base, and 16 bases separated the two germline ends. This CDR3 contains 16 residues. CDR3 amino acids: CASSAHAGAGNTEAFF. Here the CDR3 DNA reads TGTGCCAGCAGCGCTCACGCGGGGGCAGGGAACACTGAAGCTTTCTTT. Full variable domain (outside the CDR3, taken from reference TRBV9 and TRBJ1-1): DSGVTQTPKHLITATGQRVTLRCSPRSGDLSVYWYQQSLDQGLQFLIQYYNGEERAKGNILERFSAQQFPDLHSELNLSSLELGDSALYFCASSAHAGAGNTEAFFGQGTRLTVV.

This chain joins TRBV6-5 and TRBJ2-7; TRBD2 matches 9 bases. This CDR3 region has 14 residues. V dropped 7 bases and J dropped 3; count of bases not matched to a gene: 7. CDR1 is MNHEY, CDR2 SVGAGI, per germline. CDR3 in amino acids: CASTPAGGGYEQYF. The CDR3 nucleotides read TGTGCCAGCACTCCAGCGGGAGGTGGCTACGAGCAGTACTTC.

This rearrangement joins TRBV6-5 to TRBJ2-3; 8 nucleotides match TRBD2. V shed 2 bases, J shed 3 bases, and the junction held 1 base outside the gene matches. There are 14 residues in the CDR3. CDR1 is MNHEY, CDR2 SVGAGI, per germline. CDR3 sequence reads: CASSYRGGTDTQYF. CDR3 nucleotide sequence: TGTGCCAGCAGTTACCGGGGGGGGACAGATACGCAGTATTTT.

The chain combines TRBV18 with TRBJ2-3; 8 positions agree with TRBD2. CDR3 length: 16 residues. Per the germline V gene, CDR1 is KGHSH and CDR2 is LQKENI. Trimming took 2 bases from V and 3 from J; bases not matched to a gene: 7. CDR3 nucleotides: TGTGCCAGCTCACCAAAGAGCGGGAGTGCGACAGATACGCAGTATTTT. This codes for CASSPKSGSATDTQYF. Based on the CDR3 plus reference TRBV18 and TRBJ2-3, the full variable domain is NAGVMQNPRHLVRRRGQEARLRCSPMKGHSHVYWYRQLPEEGLKFMVYLQKENIIDESGMPKERFSAEFPKEGPSILRIQQVVRGDSAAYFCASSPKSGSATDTQYFGPGTRLTVL.

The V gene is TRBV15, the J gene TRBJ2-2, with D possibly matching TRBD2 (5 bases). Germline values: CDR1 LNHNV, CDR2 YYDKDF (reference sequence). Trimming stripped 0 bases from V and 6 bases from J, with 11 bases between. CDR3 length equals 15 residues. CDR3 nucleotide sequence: TGTGCCACCAGCAGAGATCTGGGAGTAGCCGGGGAGCTGTTTTTT. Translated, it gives CATSRDLGVAGELFF.

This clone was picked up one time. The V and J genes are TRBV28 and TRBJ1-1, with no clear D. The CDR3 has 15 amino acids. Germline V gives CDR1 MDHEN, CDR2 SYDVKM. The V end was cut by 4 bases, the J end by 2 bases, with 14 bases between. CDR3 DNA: TGTGCCAGCAGTTCACCAGACCGACAAAACACTGAAGCTTTCTTT. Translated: CASSSPDRQNTEAFF.